Shown below are 8 T cell receptor beta chains from a single sample sequenced in a study of CD4+ T cells in melanoma. Repertoires were generated with immunoSEQ multiplex PCR, while TCRdb's copy carries only in-frame clones and drops some. The sample lists around 130,000 clones; about nine tenths were seen once. The receptors were gathered from a human donor with melanoma.

The genes are TRBV7-9 and TRBJ2-1; either TRBD1 or TRBD2 may fit D (6 bases each). The ends were cut back, 0 bases at V and 0 bases at J, with 12 bases in the middle. This CDR3 spans 17 amino acids. Germline CDR1 and CDR2: SEHNR and FQNEAQ (reference sequence). CDR3 in amino acids: CASSLALGGTSYNEQFF. The CDR3 bases are TGTGCCAGCAGCTTAGCGCTAGGGGGGACCTCCTACAATGAGCAGTTCTTC.

The table lists this clone with a count of one. The rearrangement joins TRBV5-4 to TRBJ2-5; D might be TRBD1 or TRBD2, each matching 5 bases. The CDR3 covers 13 residues. V was clipped by 4 bases and J by 2 bases, with 9 bases between them. The germline V gene has CDR1 SGHNT and CDR2 YYREEE (reference sequence). CDR3 in DNA: TGTGCCAGCAGCCCGGGACCTCAAGAGACCCAGTACTTC. It translates to CASSPGPQETQYF. The whole variable domain, filled in from reference TRBV5-4 and TRBJ2-5, reads ETGVTQSPTHLIKTRGQQVTLRCSSQSGHNTVSWYQQALGQGPQFIFQYYREEENGRGNFPPRFSGLQFPNYSSELNVNALELDDSALYLCASSPGPQETQYFGPGTRLLVL.

This clone was seen just once. This chain joins TRBV18 and TRBJ2-5, with 9 bases that match TRBD1. V lost 5 bases, J lost 4 bases, and 8 bases stayed unmatched. The germline CDR1 and CDR2 sequences are KGHSH and LQKENI. This CDR3 comprises 15 residues. The CDR3 spells CASSTGQGGRETQYF. The CDR3 DNA is TGTGCCAGCTCAACGGGACAGGGTGGAAGAGAGACCCAGTACTTC.

A word on this clone: The junction and the germline gene differ at one end; a read error may be behind it. V and J are TRBV7-7 and TRBJ2-5; D is ambiguous. The CDR3 totals 13 residues. Germline lookup yields CDR1 SSHAT and CDR2 FNYEAQ (reference sequence). The CDR3 DNA reads as TGTGCTAGCAGCTTCACTTGGACGGAGACCCAGTACTTC. Protein: CASSFTWTETQYF. The full variable domain, with the rest looked up from reference TRBV7-7 and TRBJ2-5, is GAGVSQSPRYKVTKRGQDVTLRCDPISSHATLYWYQQALGQGPEFLTYFNYEAQPDKSGLPSDRFSAERPEGSISTLTIQRTEQRDSAMYRCASSFTWTETQYFGPGTRLLVL.

This chain uses TRBV11-3 with TRBJ2-7; TRBD2 might be the D (6 bases). Per the germline V gene, CDR1 is SGHNT and CDR2 is YENEEA. This CDR3 contains 15 residues. V dropped 2 bases and J dropped 5 bases, with 16 bases sitting between them. In DNA, the CDR3 is TGTGCCAGCAGCTTACGCTCGGGACTGGGGAACGAGCAGTACTTC. This codes for CASSLRSGLGNEQYF.

The J gene is TRBJ2-2, the V gene TRBV7-9; D possibly corresponds to TRBD2 (7 bases). CDR1 is SEHNR, CDR2 FQNEAQ, per germline (reference sequence). The CDR3 is 16 residues long. V dropped 5 bases and J dropped 5 bases, with 18 bases sitting between them. This CDR3 is CASSTTEGGRTGELFF. The CDR3, as DNA: TGTGCCAGCAGCACAACGGAGGGGGGGAGGACCGGGGAGCTGTTTTTT.

The gene calls are TRBV11-2 and TRBJ2-7, with TRBD1 matching over 8 bases. Germline lookup yields CDR1 SGHAT and CDR2 FQNNGV. V lost 3 bases, J lost 4 bases, and 8 bases stayed unmatched. There are 15 residues in the CDR3. The CDR3 coding sequence is TGTGCCAGCAGCTTCGTAGGACAGGGCTCATACGAGCAGTACTTC. Residues: CASSFVGQGSYEQYF.

The V gene is TRBV19, the J gene TRBJ1-5; D call uncertain. V was clipped by 7 bases and J by 3 bases, with 16 bases between them. Germline CDR1 is LNHDA and CDR2 is SQIVND (reference sequence). The CDR3 contains 15 residues. Here the CDR3 reads CASNREGIHNQPQHF. CDR3 DNA sequence: TGTGCCAGTAATAGAGAGGGCATCCACAATCAGCCCCAGCATTTT.